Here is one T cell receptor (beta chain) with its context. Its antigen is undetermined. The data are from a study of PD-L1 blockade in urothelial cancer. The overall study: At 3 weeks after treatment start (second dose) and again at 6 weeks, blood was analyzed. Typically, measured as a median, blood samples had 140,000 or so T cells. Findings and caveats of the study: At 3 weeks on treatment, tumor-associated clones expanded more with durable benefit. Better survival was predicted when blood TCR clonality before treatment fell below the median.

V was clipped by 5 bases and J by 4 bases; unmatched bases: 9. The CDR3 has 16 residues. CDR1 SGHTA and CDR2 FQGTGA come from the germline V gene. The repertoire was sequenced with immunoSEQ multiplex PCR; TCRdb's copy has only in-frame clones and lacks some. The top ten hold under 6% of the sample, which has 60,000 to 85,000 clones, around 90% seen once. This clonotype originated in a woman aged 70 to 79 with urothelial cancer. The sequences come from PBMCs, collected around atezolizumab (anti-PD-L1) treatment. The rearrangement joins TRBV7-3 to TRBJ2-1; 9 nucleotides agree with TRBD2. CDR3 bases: TGTGCCAGCAGCGGGACCGGCGGGGGGGGATACAATGAGCAGTTCTTC. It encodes CASSGTGGGGYNEQFF.